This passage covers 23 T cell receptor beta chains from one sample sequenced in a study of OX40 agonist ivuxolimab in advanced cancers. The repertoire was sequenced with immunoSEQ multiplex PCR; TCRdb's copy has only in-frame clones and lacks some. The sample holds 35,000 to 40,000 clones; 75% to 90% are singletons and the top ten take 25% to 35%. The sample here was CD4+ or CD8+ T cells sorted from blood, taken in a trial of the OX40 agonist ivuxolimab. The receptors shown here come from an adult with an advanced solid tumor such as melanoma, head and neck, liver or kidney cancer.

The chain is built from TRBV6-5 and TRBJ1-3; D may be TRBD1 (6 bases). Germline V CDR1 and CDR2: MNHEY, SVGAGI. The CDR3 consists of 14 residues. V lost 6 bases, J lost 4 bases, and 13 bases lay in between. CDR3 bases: TGTGCCAGCAGAGGATCGGGACAAGGAAACACCATATATTTT. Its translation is CASRGSGQGNTIYF.

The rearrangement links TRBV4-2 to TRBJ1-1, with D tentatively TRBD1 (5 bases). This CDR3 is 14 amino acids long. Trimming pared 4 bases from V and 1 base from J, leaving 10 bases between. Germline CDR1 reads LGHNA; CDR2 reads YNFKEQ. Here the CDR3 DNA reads TGTGCCAGCAGCCCGGGACTTTCGAACACTGAAGCTTTCTTT. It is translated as CASSPGLSNTEAFF.

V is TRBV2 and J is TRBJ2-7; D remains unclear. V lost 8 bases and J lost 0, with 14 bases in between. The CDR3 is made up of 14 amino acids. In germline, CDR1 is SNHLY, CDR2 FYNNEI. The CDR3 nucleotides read TGTGCCAGCCGAAAGACACACAACTCCTACGAGCAGTACTTC. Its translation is CASRKTHNSYEQYF.

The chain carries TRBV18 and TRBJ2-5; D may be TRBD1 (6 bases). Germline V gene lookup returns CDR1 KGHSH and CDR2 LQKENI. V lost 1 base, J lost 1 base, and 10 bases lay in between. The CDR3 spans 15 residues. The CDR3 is CASSPQWTAQETQYF. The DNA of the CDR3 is TGTGCCAGCTCACCACAGTGGACAGCCCAAGAGACCCAGTACTTC.

This chain's CDR3 is CASSSRGLDNNEQFF. In nucleotides, the CDR3 is TGTGCCAGCAGCTCGAGGGGACTGGACAACAATGAGCAGTTCTTC. The V and J genes are TRBV7-2 and TRBJ2-1, with D tentatively TRBD2 (6 bases). Germline V lookup: CDR1 SGHTA, CDR2 FQGNSA. Trimming took off 4 bases at V and 5 bases at J, with 15 bases between the two ends. The length of the CDR3 is 15 residues.

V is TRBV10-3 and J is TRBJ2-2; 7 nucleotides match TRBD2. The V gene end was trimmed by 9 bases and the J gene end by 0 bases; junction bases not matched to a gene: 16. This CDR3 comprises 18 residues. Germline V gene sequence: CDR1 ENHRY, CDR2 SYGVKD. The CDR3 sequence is CAMRRFGGTATNTGELFF. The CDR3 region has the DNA TGTGCCATGCGTCGTTTCGGGGGGACCGCCACGAACACCGGGGAGCTGTTTTTT.

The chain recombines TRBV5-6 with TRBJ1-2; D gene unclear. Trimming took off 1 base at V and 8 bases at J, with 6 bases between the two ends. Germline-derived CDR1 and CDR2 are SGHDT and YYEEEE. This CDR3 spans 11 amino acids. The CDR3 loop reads CASSLYGGYTF. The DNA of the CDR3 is TGTGCCAGCAGCTTGTATGGGGGCTACACCTTC.

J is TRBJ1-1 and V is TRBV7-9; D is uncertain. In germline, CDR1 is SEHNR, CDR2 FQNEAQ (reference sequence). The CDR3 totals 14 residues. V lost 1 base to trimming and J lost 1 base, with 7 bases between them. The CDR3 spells CASSLGIGNTEAFF. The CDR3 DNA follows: TGTGCCAGCAGCTTAGGGATCGGGAACACTGAAGCTTTCTTT.

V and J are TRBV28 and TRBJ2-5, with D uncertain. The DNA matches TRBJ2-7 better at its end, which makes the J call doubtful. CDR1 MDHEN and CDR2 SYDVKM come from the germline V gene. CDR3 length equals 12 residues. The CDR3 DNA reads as TGTGCCAGCAGCATTCCGGGCCACGAGCAGTACTTC. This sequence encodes CASSIPGHEQYF.

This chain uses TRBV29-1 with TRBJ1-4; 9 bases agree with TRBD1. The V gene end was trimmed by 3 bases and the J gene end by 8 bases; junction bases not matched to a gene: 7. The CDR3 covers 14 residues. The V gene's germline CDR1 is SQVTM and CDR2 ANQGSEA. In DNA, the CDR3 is TGCAGCGTTGATGTCGGACAGGGGTCAGAAAAACTGTTTTTT. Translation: CSVDVGQGSEKLFF.

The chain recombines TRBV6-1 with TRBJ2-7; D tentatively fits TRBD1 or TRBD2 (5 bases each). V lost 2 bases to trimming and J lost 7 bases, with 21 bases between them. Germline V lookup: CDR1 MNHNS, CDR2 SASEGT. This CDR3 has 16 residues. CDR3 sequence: CASSEFSQGPSGEQYF. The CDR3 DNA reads TGTGCCAGCAGTGAATTTTCCCAGGGCCCATCGGGAGAGCAGTACTTC.

CDR3 in DNA: TGTGCCAGCAGCTTGCGACAGGGGTCAGATACGCAGTATTTT. It codes for CASSLRQGSDTQYF. The J gene is TRBJ2-3, the V gene TRBV11-3; 8 nucleotides agree with TRBD1. There are 14 residues in the CDR3. Germline V lookup: CDR1 SGHNT, CDR2 YENEEA. The V and J ends lost 3 bases and 4 bases, in that order; junction bases with no gene match: 3.

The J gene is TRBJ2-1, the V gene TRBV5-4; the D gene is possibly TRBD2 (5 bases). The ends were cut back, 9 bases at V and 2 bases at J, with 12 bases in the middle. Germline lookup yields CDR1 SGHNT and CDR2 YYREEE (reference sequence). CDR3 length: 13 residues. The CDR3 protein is CATNQEAYNEQFF. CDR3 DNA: TGTGCCACAAATCAGGAGGCCTACAATGAGCAGTTCTTC.

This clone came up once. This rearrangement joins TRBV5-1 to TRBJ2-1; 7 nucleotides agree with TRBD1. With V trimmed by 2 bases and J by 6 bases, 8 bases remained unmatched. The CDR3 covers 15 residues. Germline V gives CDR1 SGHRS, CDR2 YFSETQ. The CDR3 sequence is CASSLPGQQFNEQFF. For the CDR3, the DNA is TGCGCCAGCAGCTTACCGGGACAGCAGTTCAATGAGCAGTTCTTC.

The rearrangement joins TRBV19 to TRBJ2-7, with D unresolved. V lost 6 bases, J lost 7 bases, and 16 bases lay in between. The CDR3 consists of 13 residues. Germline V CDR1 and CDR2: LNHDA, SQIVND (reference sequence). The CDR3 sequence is CASSPTTTGEQYF. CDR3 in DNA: TGTGCCAGTAGCCCGACAACTACCGGAGAGCAGTACTTC.

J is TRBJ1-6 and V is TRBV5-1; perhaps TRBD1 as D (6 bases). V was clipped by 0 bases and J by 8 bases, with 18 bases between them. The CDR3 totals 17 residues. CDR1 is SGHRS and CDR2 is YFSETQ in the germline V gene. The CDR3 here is CASSLATGTPGDSPLHF. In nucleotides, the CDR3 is TGCGCCAGCAGCTTGGCTACAGGGACGCCAGGAGATTCACCCCTCCACTTT.

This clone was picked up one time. The CDR3 loop reads CASSPGRLGGYTF. DNA for the CDR3: TGTGCCAGCAGCCCTGGGAGGCTAGGGGGCTACACCTTC. This chain uses TRBV5-6 with TRBJ1-2, with unresolved D. The CDR3 extends over 13 amino acids. The V gene's germline CDR1 is SGHDT and CDR2 YYEEEE. Trimming pared 4 bases from V and 8 bases from J, leaving 15 bases between.

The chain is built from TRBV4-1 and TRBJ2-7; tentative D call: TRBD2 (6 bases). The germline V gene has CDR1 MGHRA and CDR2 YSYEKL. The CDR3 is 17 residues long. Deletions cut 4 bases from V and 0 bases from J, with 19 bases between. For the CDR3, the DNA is TGCGCCAGCAGCCGAGCCCAGGGAGCGGGCAGCTCCTACGAGCAGTACTTC. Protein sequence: CASSRAQGAGSSYEQYF.

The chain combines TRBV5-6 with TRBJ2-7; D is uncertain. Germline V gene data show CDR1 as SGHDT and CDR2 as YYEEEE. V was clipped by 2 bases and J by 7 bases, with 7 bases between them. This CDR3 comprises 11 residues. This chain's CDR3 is CASSLALEQYF. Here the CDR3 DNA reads TGTGCCAGCAGCTTAGCTCTGGAGCAGTACTTC.

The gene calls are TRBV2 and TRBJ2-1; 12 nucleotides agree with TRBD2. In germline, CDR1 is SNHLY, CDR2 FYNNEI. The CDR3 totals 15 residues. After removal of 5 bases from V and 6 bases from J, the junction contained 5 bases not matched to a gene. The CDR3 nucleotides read TGTGCCAGCAGTCCTAGCGGGGGGGCTGCCAATGAGCAGTTCTTC. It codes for CASSPSGGAANEQFF.

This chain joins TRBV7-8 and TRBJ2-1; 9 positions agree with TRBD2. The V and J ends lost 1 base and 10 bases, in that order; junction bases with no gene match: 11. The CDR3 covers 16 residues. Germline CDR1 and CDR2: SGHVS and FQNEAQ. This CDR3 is CASSLGSGGVQWEQFF. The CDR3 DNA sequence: TGTGCCAGCAGCTTAGGTAGCGGGGGCGTACAATGGGAGCAGTTCTTC.

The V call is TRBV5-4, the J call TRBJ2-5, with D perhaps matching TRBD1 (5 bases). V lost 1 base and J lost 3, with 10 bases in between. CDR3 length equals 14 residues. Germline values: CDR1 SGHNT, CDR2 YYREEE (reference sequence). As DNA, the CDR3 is TGTGCCAGCAGCTTGAGTTCCAGGGAAGAGACCCAGTACTTC. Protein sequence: CASSLSSREETQYF. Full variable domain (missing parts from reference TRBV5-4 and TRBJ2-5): ETGVTQSPTHLIKTRGQQVTLRCSSQSGHNTVSWYQQALGQGPQFIFQYYREEENGRGNFPPRFSGLQFPNYSSELNVNALELDDSALYLCASSLSSREETQYFGPGTRLLVL.

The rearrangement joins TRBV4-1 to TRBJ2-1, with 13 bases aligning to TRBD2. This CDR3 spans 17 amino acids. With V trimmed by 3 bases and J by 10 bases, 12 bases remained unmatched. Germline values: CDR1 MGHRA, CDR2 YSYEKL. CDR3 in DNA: TGCGCCAGCAGCCAGACCCTAACTAGCGGGAGGGCCAACGAGCAGTTCTTC. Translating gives CASSQTLTSGRANEQFF.